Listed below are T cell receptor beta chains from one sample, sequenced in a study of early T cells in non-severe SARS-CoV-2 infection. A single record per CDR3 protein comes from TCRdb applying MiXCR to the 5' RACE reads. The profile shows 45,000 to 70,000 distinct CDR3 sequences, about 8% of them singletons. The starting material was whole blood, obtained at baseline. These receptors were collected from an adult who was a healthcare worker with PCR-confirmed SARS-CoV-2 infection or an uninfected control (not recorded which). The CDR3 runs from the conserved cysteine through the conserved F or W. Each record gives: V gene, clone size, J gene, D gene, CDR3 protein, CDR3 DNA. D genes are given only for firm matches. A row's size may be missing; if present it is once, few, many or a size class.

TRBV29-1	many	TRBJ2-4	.	CSVEDTKRELAKNIQYF	TGCAGCGTTGAAGATACAAAGCGTGAGTTGGCCAAAAACATTCAGTACTTC
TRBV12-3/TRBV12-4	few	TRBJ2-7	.	CASSSGPRETYEQYF	TGTGCCAGCAGCTCCGGGCCAAGAGAAACCTACGAGCAGTACTTC
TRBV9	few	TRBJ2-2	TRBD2	CASSASGRAVGELFF	TGTGCCAGCAGCGCGAGCGGGAGGGCCGTCGGGGAGCTGTTTTTT
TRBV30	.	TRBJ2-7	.	CAWSVGGAYEQYF	TGTGCCTGGAGTGTCGGGGGAGCCTACGAGCAGTACTTC
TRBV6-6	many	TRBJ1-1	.	CASSYSPGHLGTEAFF	TGTGCCAGCAGTTACTCGCCAGGGCACTTAGGCACTGAAGCTTTCTTT
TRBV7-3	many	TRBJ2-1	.	CASSLTAGLYNEQFF	TGTGCCAGCAGCTTAACGGCGGGCCTTTACAATGAGCAGTTCTTC
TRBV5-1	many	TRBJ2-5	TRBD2	CASSFSLAGGGETQYF	TGCGCCAGCAGTTTTTCCCTAGCGGGAGGAGGAGAGACCCAGTACTTC
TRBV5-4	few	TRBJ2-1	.	CASSFGQSNNEQFF	TGTGCCAGCAGCTTCGGGCAGTCTAACAATGAGCAGTTCTTC
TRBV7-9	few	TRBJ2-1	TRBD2	CASTQTGIAGGLGEQFF	TGTGCCAGCACCCAGACGGGTATAGCGGGAGGGCTTGGTGAGCAGTTCTTC
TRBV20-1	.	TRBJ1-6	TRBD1	CSAKGQEYNSPLHF	TGCAGTGCCAAGGGACAGGAGTATAATTCACCCCTCCACTTT
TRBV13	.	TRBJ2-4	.	CASSGVAKNIQYF	TGTGCCAGCAGTGGCGTAGCCAAAAACATTCAGTACTTC
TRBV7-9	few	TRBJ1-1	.	CASTINTEAFF	TGTGCCAGCACCATTAACACTGAAGCTTTCTTT
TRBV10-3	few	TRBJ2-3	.	CAISAGTGPDTQYF	TGTGCCATCAGTGCGGGGACGGGTCCAGATACGCAGTATTTT
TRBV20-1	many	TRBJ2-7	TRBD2	CSASPSGGRGEQYF	TGCAGTGCTAGCCCTAGCGGGGGCCGAGGGGAGCAGTACTTC
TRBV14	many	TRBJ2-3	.	CASSRGEGDTQYF	TGTGCCAGCAGCCGAGGGGAAGGCGATACGCAGTATTTT
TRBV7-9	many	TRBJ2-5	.	CASSLGKETQYF	TGTGCCAGCAGCTTAGGAAAAGAGACCCAGTACTTC
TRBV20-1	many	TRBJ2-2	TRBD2	CSATRGRLAGGTGELFF	TGCAGTGCCACGAGGGGGAGACTAGCGGGAGGAACCGGGGAGCTGTTTTTT
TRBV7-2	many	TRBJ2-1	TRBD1	CASSLQTGLGNEQFF	TGTGCCAGCAGCCTACAGACAGGGCTGGGGAATGAGCAGTTCTTC
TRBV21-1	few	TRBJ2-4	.	CASSKLASGGKNIQYF	TGTGCCAGCAGCAAACTGGCGTCAGGGGGCAAAAACATTCAGTACTTC
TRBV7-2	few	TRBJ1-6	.	CASSLQGLYNSPLHF	TGTGCCAGCAGCTTACAGGGCCTCTATAATTCACCCCTCCACTTT
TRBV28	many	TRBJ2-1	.	CASTRGYLLSYNEQFF	TGTGCCAGCACTCGGGGTTACCTCCTCTCCTACAATGAGCAGTTCTTC
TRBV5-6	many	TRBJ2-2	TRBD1	CASSPNRGRTGELFF	TGTGCCAGCAGCCCTAACAGGGGGAGGACCGGGGAGCTGTTTTTT
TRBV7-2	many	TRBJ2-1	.	CASSGAGYNEQFF	TGTGCCAGCAGCGGAGCCGGGTACAATGAGCAGTTCTTC
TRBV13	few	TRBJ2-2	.	CASSSSRGELFF	TGTGCCAGCAGCTCATCCCGCGGGGAGCTGTTTTTT
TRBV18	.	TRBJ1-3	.	CASSPPPEGNTIYF	TGTGCCAGCTCACCACCTCCGGAAGGAAACACCATATATTTT
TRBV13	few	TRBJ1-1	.	CASSQTRGTEAFF	TGTGCCAGCAGTCAAACTCGGGGCACTGAAGCTTTCTTT
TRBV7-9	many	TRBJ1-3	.	CASSKGPVASGNTIYF	TGTGCCAGCAGCAAGGGTCCGGTAGCTTCTGGAAACACCATATATTTT
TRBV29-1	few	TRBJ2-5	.	CSVWKETQYF	TGCAGCGTTTGGAAAGAGACCCAGTACTTC
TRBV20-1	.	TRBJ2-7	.	CSASGPEGGQYEQYF	TGCAGTGCTAGTGGACCAGAAGGCGGGCAGTACGAGCAGTACTTC
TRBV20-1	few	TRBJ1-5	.	CSASWTISNQPQHF	TGCAGTGCTAGCTGGACAATTAGCAATCAGCCCCAGCATTTT
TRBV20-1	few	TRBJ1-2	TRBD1	CSAIPPGQGAKGYTF	TGCAGTGCTATACCGCCCGGACAGGGGGCGAAAGGCTACACCTTC
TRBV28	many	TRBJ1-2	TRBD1	CASGGQFYGYTF	TGTGCCAGCGGGGGACAGTTCTATGGCTACACCTTC
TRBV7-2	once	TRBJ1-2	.	CASSSPNRANYGYTF	TGTGCCAGCAGCTCTCCCAACAGGGCCAACTATGGCTACACCTTC
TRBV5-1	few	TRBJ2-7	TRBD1	CASSLGGTDYEQYF	TGCGCCAGCAGCTTGGGAGGGACAGACTACGAGCAGTACTTC
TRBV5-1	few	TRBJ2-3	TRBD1	CASTTGQGGPTDTQYF	TGCGCCAGCACTACCGGACAGGGGGGACCCACAGATACGCAGTATTTT
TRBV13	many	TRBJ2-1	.	CASSLDSGGPYNEQFF	TGTGCCAGCAGCTTAGATTCCGGGGGTCCCTACAATGAGCAGTTCTTC
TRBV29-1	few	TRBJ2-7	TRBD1	CSAAGTGKGEQYF	TGCAGCGCCGCCGGGACAGGGAAGGGCGAGCAGTACTTC
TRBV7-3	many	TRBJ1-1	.	CASSADSNTEAFF	TGTGCCAGCAGCGCGGACAGTAACACTGAAGCTTTCTTT
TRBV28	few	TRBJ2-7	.	CASSTIPGRYEQQYF	TGTGCCAGCAGCACAATCCCGGGACGCTACGAGCAGCAGTACTTC
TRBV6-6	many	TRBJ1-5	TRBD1	CASSYSDRGQFSNQPQHF	TGTGCCAGCAGTTATTCCGACAGGGGTCAGTTTAGCAATCAGCCCCAGCATTTT
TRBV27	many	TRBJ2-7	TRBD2	CASSLYGGDIYEQYF	TGTGCCAGCAGTTTATACGGGGGGGATATCTACGAGCAGTACTTC
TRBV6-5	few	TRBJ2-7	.	CASTFTYDTRESYEQYF	TGTGCCAGCACCTTCACCTACGACACGAGGGAATCCTACGAGCAGTACTTC
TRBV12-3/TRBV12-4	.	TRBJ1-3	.	CASSFAASGNTIYF	TGTGCCAGCAGTTTTGCAGCCTCTGGAAACACCATATATTTT